Each of the 32 T cell receptor beta chains below was sequenced from the same sample in a study of Ad26.COV2.S vaccination and SARS-CoV-2 variants. The treatment is: around 19 received Ad26.COV2.S at low or high dose, single or two shots; roughly five received placebo; per-sample allocation not given. Sampling took place 63 days after the first vaccine or placebo injection. TCRdb keeps only in-frame clones here, not all; method: immunoSEQ multiplex PCR. The sample shows about 350,000 clones, about 88% of them seen only once. The input for sequencing was peripheral blood, taken in a trial of Ad26.COV2.S vaccine versus placebo. The source of these receptors is a person between 18 and 65 years old who received the Ad26.COV2.S COVID-19 vaccine or a placebo.

This clone was seen once. J is TRBJ1-1 and V is TRBV30; tentatively, D is TRBD1 (5 bases). Trimming removed 0 bases at V and 9 bases at J, with 8 bases between. This CDR3 is 11 amino acids long. Germline V gene data show CDR1 as GTSNPN and CDR2 as SVGIG (reference sequence). The CDR3 sequence is CAWSVDRKAFF. The CDR3 DNA reads TGTGCCTGGAGTGTTGACAGAAAAGCTTTCTTT.

The chain carries TRBV19 and TRBJ1-1, with D possibly TRBD1 on 5 matching bases. The CDR3 runs to 13 residues. Per the germline V gene, CDR1 is LNHDA and CDR2 is SQIVND (reference sequence). The germline V and J ends were trimmed by 5 bases and 5 bases, with 12 bases remaining between them. Here the CDR3 DNA reads TGTGCCAGTAGTTGGGACCCAAAGACTGAAGCTTTCTTT. As protein: CASSWDPKTEAFF.

The gene calls are TRBV30 and TRBJ1-4; D remains unclear. V was cut by 1 base and J by 8 bases, with 8 bases left in between. CDR1 is GTSNPN, CDR2 SVGIG, per germline (reference sequence). The CDR3 runs to 12 residues. CDR3 in DNA: TGTGCCTGGAGTGGGACCGGGGAAAAACTGTTTTTT. Its protein is CAWSGTGEKLFF.

The V call is TRBV6-4, the J call TRBJ2-3; D perhaps matches TRBD2 (5 bases). Germline lookup yields CDR1 MRHNA and CDR2 SNTAGT. The CDR3 covers 13 residues. Trimming took off 3 bases at V and 1 base at J, with 5 bases between the two ends. The CDR3 region is CASSEAGTDTQYF. The CDR3 DNA reads TGTGCCAGCAGTGAAGCGGGCACAGATACGCAGTATTTT.

The gene calls are TRBV2 and TRBJ1-6, with D unclear. Deletions cut 3 bases from V and 6 bases from J, with 6 bases between. The germline V gene encodes CDR1 SNHLY and CDR2 FYNNEI. The CDR3 totals 13 residues. Here the CDR3 DNA reads TGTGCCAGCAGTGATCGCACTAATTCACCCCTCCACTTT. Translated: CASSDRTNSPLHF.

This chain joins TRBV27 and TRBJ2-1; weak D call: TRBD1 (6 bases). The CDR3 covers 16 residues. Germline assignment: CDR1 MNHEY and CDR2 SMNVEV (reference sequence). With 2 bases removed from V and 2 bases from J, the gap between germline ends came to 13 bases. This CDR3 is CASSLGLGATYNEQFF. In nucleotides, the CDR3 is TGTGCCAGCAGTTTAGGTCTGGGGGCGACCTACAATGAGCAGTTCTTC.

The rearrangement joins TRBV19 to TRBJ1-2, with TRBD1 matching over 10 bases. With 1 base clipped from V and 0 bases from J, the junction kept 5 bases outside the gene matches. Germline loops: CDR1 LNHDA, CDR2 SQIVND (reference sequence). CDR3 length equals 17 residues. The CDR3 reads CASSIGGTGAANYGYTF. The CDR3 coding sequence is TGTGCCAGTAGTATAGGGGGGACAGGGGCCGCTAACTATGGCTACACCTTC. The full variable domain, in which reference TRBV19 and TRBJ1-2 provide the parts outside the CDR3, is DGGITQSPKYLFRKEGQNVTLSCEQNLNHDAMYWYRQDPGQGLRLIYYSQIVNDFQKGDIAEGYSVSREKKESFPLTVTSAQKNPTAFYLCASSIGGTGAANYGYTFGSGTRLTVV.

The CDR3 sequence: CASRGQYNSPLHF. The DNA for the CDR3 is TGTGCCAGTCGGGGACAGTATAATTCACCCCTCCACTTT. The chain couples TRBV19 to TRBJ1-6; 7 bases match TRBD1. The CDR3 sequence is 13 residues long. The germline V gene has CDR1 LNHDA and CDR2 SQIVND (reference sequence). With V trimmed by 8 bases and J by 4 bases, 2 bases remained unmatched.

V usage is TRBV7-9 and J usage is TRBJ1-5; 7 nucleotides line up with TRBD1. The germline CDR1 and CDR2 sequences are SEHNR and FQNEAQ (reference sequence). Trimming took 5 bases from V and 2 from J; bases not matched to a gene: 3. The CDR3 loop spans 14 amino acids. For the CDR3, the DNA is TGTGCCAGCAGCCGGACAGGTCGCAATCAGCCCCAGCATTTT. The encoded protein is CASSRTGRNQPQHF.

This chain connects TRBV30 to TRBJ2-2, with TRBD2 matching 7 bases. After removal of 0 bases from V and 7 bases from J, the junction contained 5 bases not matched to a gene. This CDR3 contains 14 residues. Germline assignment: CDR1 GTSNPN and CDR2 SVGIG (reference sequence). The CDR3 DNA is TGTGCCTGGAGTGTACGACTAGCTCTCGGGGAGCTGTTTTTT. Translated: CAWSVRLALGELFF. The full variable domain, completed using reference TRBV30 and TRBJ2-2, is SQTIHQWPATLVQPVGSPLSLECTVEGTSNPNLYWYRQAAGRGLQLLFYSVGIGQISSEVPQNLSASRPQDRQFILSSKKLLLSDSGFYLCAWSVRLALGELFFGEGSRLTVL.

V usage is TRBV13 and J usage is TRBJ1-1; 7 bases fit TRBD1. The CDR3 has 15 amino acids. The germline gives CDR1 PRHDT, CDR2 FYEKMQ (reference sequence). The V and J ends lost 5 bases and 1 base, in that order; junction bases with no gene match: 7. CDR3 loop: CASSGRGLGNTEAFF. The CDR3 nucleotides are TGTGCCAGCAGCGGAAGGGGGCTCGGGAACACTGAAGCTTTCTTT. Based on the CDR3 plus reference TRBV13 and TRBJ1-1, the full variable domain is AAGVIQSPRHLIKEKRETATLKCYPIPRHDTVYWYQQGPGQDPQFLISFYEKMQSDKGSIPDRFSAQQFSDYHSELNMSSLELGDSALYFCASSGRGLGNTEAFFGQGTRLTVV.

DNA of the CDR3: TGTGCCAGCAGCCAGGGACTAGCGGGGGGGAGCCACAATGAGCAGTTCTTC. It specifies CASSQGLAGGSHNEQFF. The rearrangement joins TRBV3-1 (or the pseudogene TRBV3-2) to TRBJ2-1, with TRBD2 matching over 16 bases. From germline, CDR1 is LGHDT and CDR2 YNNKEL (reference sequence). This CDR3 comprises 17 residues. V lost 3 bases to trimming and J lost 5 bases; unmatched junction nucleotides: 4.

The V call is TRBV4-1, the J call TRBJ2-3; 9 bases line up with TRBD2. The J segment lost 3 bases and the V segment lost 0 bases, leaving 7 bases of the junction unmatched. CDR1 MGHRA and CDR2 YSYEKL come from the germline V gene. This CDR3 has 17 residues. The CDR3 region is CASSQEEAGGNTDTQYF. In DNA form, the CDR3 reads TGCGCCAGCAGCCAAGAGGAAGCGGGAGGTAATACAGATACGCAGTATTTT.

The V call is TRBV5-4, the J call TRBJ2-6, with D perhaps matching TRBD1 (6 bases). Trimming shortened V by 0 bases and J by 1 base, and 17 bases separated the two germline ends. Germline CDR1 and CDR2: SGHNT and YYREEE (reference sequence). This CDR3 spans 19 amino acids. The CDR3 bases are TGTGCCAGCAGCTTGGCCTTTTGGACAGAGAGATCTGGGGCCAACGTCCTGACTTTC. This sequence encodes CASSLAFWTERSGANVLTF.

The chain employs TRBV5-8 and TRBJ2-7; 7 bases match TRBD1. The germline CDR1 and CDR2 sequences are SGHTS and YDEGEE. The CDR3 has 14 residues. V dropped 4 bases and J dropped 2; count of bases not matched to a gene: 6. The DNA of the CDR3 is TGTGCCAGCAGCACCTGGGACAGAGCCTACGAGCAGTACTTC. This translates into CASSTWDRAYEQYF.

This clone occurred a few times. This rearrangement joins TRBV9 to TRBJ2-3, with TRBD2 matching 15 bases. J was trimmed by 6 bases and V by 2 bases; bases with no gene match: 4. CDR3 length: 16 residues. Germline V CDR1 and CDR2: SGDLS, YYNGEE. The CDR3 is CASSVTGTSGGDTQYF. CDR3 in DNA: TGTGCCAGCAGCGTGACCGGGACTAGCGGGGGGGATACGCAGTATTTT.

This chain links TRBV6-1 with TRBJ1-1; 8 nucleotides line up with TRBD1. The CDR3 has 18 residues. J was trimmed by 0 bases and V by 1 base; bases with no gene match: 10. The germline V gene encodes CDR1 MNHNS and CDR2 SASEGT. CDR3 DNA: TGTGCCAGCAGTGAAGATGCCCCGGACAGGGAAATGAACACTGAAGCTTTCTTT. Translating gives CASSEDAPDREMNTEAFF.

The chain couples TRBV4-3 to TRBJ1-1, with D uncertain. The CDR3 extends over 14 amino acids. Germline V gene lookup returns CDR1 LGHNA and CDR2 YSLEER. V was shortened by 5 bases and J by 0 bases, with 10 bases between the two germline ends. CDR3 in amino acids: CASSVVLMNTEAFF. In DNA form, the CDR3 reads TGCGCCAGCAGCGTTGTGCTAATGAACACTGAAGCTTTCTTT.

The V and J genes are TRBV18 and TRBJ2-5; 7 bases match TRBD2. The CDR3 totals 14 residues. In germline, CDR1 is KGHSH, CDR2 LQKENI. Germline trimming cut 1 base from V and 5 bases from J; bases unmatched to any gene: 4. Written as DNA, the CDR3 is TGTGCCAGCTCACCACGGGGAGGGGTCGAGACCCAGTACTTC. Translated, it gives CASSPRGGVETQYF.

The chain couples TRBV5-1 to TRBJ1-4, with 9 bases matching TRBD1. V dropped 3 bases and J dropped 4; count of bases not matched to a gene: 7. Germline loops: CDR1 SGHRS, CDR2 YFSETQ. CDR3 length: 16 residues. The CDR3, as DNA: TGCGCCAGCAGCTCAACAGGGGGCGCCGGTAATGAAAAACTGTTTTTT. Translated, it gives CASSSTGGAGNEKLFF.

This rearrangement joins TRBV2 to TRBJ2-3, with D maybe TRBD2 (5 bases). Looked up from germline, CDR1 is SNHLY and CDR2 is FYNNEI. V lost 0 bases and J 1 base, leaving 11 bases between the germline ends. This CDR3 is 16 amino acids long. In nucleotides, the CDR3 is TGTGCCAGCAGTGAAGCCAGGAGCGGTCGCACAGATACGCAGTATTTT. It is translated as CASSEARSGRTDTQYF.

The chain combines TRBV6-5 with TRBJ1-5; 12 bases are shared with TRBD1. Germline CDR1 is MNHEY and CDR2 is SVGAGI. The junction had 5 bases not matched to a gene; V was cut back by 5 bases and J by 6 bases. The CDR3 sequence is 15 residues long. CDR3 loop: CASSRGQGAGQPQHF. CDR3 sequence (DNA): TGTGCCAGCAGTAGGGGACAGGGGGCAGGTCAGCCCCAGCATTTT.

The genes are TRBV6-1 and TRBJ2-3; 8 positions agree with TRBD2. Germline lookup yields CDR1 MNHNS and CDR2 SASEGT. The CDR3 covers 17 residues. V dropped 0 bases and J dropped 5; count of bases not matched to a gene: 10. CDR3 sequence reads: CASSEALGLGRVDTQYF. The DNA of the CDR3 is TGTGCCAGCAGTGAAGCGCTGGGACTAGGGAGGGTAGATACGCAGTATTTT.

This chain uses TRBV19 with TRBJ1-6; TRBD1 matches at 8 bases. The CDR3 sequence is 15 residues long. The germline V gene encodes CDR1 LNHDA and CDR2 SQIVND (reference sequence). Germline trimming cut 4 bases from V and 9 bases from J; bases unmatched to any gene: 8. The CDR3 nucleotides are TGTGCCAGTAGTACCCGTTACAGGGGGGGTTCACCCCTCCACTTT. Its protein is CASSTRYRGGSPLHF.

The V and J genes are TRBV9 and TRBJ2-2; TRBD1 might be the D (6 bases). This CDR3 region has 17 residues. Trimming took 6 bases from V and 1 from J, leaving 19 bases between them. The germline V gene has CDR1 SGDLS and CDR2 YYNGEE. CDR3 nucleotides: TGTGCCAGCACCCTCAGGGGTACAGGCGAGAACACCGGGGAGCTGTTTTTT. Translation gives CASTLRGTGENTGELFF.

The chain is built from TRBV7-2 and TRBJ1-3; no clear D. CDR1 is SGHTA and CDR2 is FQGNSA in the germline V gene. V was clipped by 3 bases and J by 2 bases, with 20 bases between them. CDR3 size: 18 residues. CDR3 DNA: TGTGCCAGCAGCTTGCCCGCCGATTTGGAGTTCGCTGGAAACACCATATATTTT. This translates into CASSLPADLEFAGNTIYF.

The chain carries TRBV15 and TRBJ2-2, with D tentatively TRBD2 (6 bases). The CDR3 extends over 18 amino acids. Germline CDR1 LNHNV, CDR2 YYDKDF (reference sequence). V lost 1 base to trimming and J lost 0 bases, with 15 bases between them. The CDR3 loop is CATSRGPGVAANTGELFF. In DNA form, the CDR3 reads TGTGCCACCAGCAGAGGTCCAGGCGTAGCGGCGAACACCGGGGAGCTGTTTTTT.

The V call is TRBV2, the J call TRBJ2-5, with D maybe TRBD1 (5 bases). The V gene's germline CDR1 is SNHLY and CDR2 FYNNEI. V lost 6 bases and J lost 7, with 21 bases in between. This CDR3 is built from 15 residues. The CDR3 coding sequence is TGTGCCAGCAGCCCCTACTCGTCAGGGTCGGGGACCCAGTACTTC. Protein: CASSPYSSGSGTQYF.

This clone has more than one count but fewer than ten. This chain joins TRBV21-1 and TRBJ1-2. TRBV21-1 has pseudogene status. CDR3 length: 13 amino acids. The CDR3 coding sequence is TGTGCCAGCAACTGTCCGGCCCCGTGCGGCTACACCTTC. It is translated as CASNCPAPCGYTF.

The chain links TRBV6-6 to TRBJ2-2; the match to TRBD2 covers 12 bases. The J segment lost 15 bases and the V segment lost 5 bases, leaving 22 bases of the junction unmatched. Germline-derived CDR1 and CDR2 are MNHNY and SVGAGI (reference sequence). The CDR3 sequence is 18 residues long. The CDR3 region is CASSQSSPGTSGSNLMFF. The DNA for the CDR3 is TGTGCCAGCAGTCAATCTTCCCCCGGGACTAGCGGGTCTAATTTAATGTTTTTT.

The chain uses TRBV6-5 and TRBJ1-1; 7 nucleotides match TRBD1. The CDR3 has 13 residues. After removal of 7 bases from V and 11 bases from J, the junction contained 13 bases not matched to a gene. Germline V gives CDR1 MNHEY, CDR2 SVGAGI. The CDR3 loop reads CASKLYMTGIAFF. The DNA of the CDR3 is TGTGCCAGCAAACTATACATGACAGGGATCGCTTTCTTT.

The V call is TRBV19, the J call TRBJ1-2; D is unclear. V lost 6 bases and J 8 bases, leaving 22 bases between the germline ends. This CDR3 is 15 amino acids long. CDR1 is LNHDA and CDR2 is SQIVND in the germline V gene (reference sequence). For the CDR3, the DNA is TGTGCCAGTAGAGACCCCGGTGGCAGCTCTATGGGCTACACCTTC. Encoded protein: CASRDPGGSSMGYTF.